This is a list of T cell receptor beta chains from one sample in a study of blood T cell repertoires in COVID-19. Using immunoSEQ multiplex PCR, the repertoire was profiled, and TCRdb retains in-frame clones only, with some absent. The sample records under 250,000 clones, around nine tenths being singletons. The sequencing input was peripheral blood. The receptors come from a woman aged 60-75 years who had recovered from COVID-19. CDR3s include the opening cysteine and the closing phenylalanine or tryptophan. The order of the fields is D gene, V gene, J gene, clone size, CDR3 protein, CDR3 DNA. The D gene is left open where the match is weak. Clone size is stated in some rows and not others, as once, few, many or a class when expanded.

d_call: TRBD2
v_call: TRBV4-3
j_call: TRBJ2-2
clone_size: .
cdr3_aa: CASSQEASGGPANTGELFF
cdr3_nt: TGCGCCAGCAGCCAAGAAGCTAGCGGGGGGCCAGCGAACACCGGGGAGCTGTTTTTT

d_call: .
v_call: TRBV3-1/TRBV3-2
j_call: TRBJ1-2
clone_size: .
cdr3_aa: CASSHLGSNYGYTF
cdr3_nt: TGTGCCAGCAGCCATCTCGGGTCTAACTATGGCTACACCTTC

d_call: TRBD1
v_call: TRBV28
j_call: TRBJ1-5
clone_size: .
cdr3_aa: CASSWTGGQPQHF
cdr3_nt: TGTGCCAGCAGTTGGACAGGGGGACAGCCCCAGCATTTT

d_call: .
v_call: TRBV21-1
j_call: TRBJ1-2
clone_size: .
cdr3_aa: CARAGFIYGYTF
cdr3_nt: TGTGCCAGGGCAGGGTTTATCTATGGCTACACCTTC

d_call: .
v_call: TRBV27
j_call: TRBJ2-7
clone_size: few
cdr3_aa: CASGLSYEQYF
cdr3_nt: TGTGCCAGCGGACTCTCCTACGAGCAGTACTTC

d_call: .
v_call: TRBV9
j_call: TRBJ2-7
clone_size: .
cdr3_aa: CASSVGGGTYEQYF
cdr3_nt: TGTGCCAGCAGCGTAGGCGGAGGGACCTACGAGCAGTACTTC

d_call: .
v_call: TRBV18
j_call: TRBJ1-5
clone_size: few
cdr3_aa: CASSPEFQVQHF
cdr3_nt: TGTGCCAGCTCACCGGAATTTCAGGTTCAGCATTTT

d_call: TRBD2
v_call: TRBV19
j_call: TRBJ2-7
clone_size: .
cdr3_aa: CASAVRGAYEQYF
cdr3_nt: TGTGCCAGCGCTGTGCGGGGGGCCTACGAGCAGTACTTC

d_call: TRBD1
v_call: TRBV7-9
j_call: TRBJ2-3
clone_size: few
cdr3_aa: CASSLAADRGEYF
cdr3_nt: TGTGCCAGCAGCTTAGCGGCCGACAGGGGAGAATATTTT

d_call: TRBD2
v_call: TRBV3-1/TRBV3-2
j_call: TRBJ2-3
clone_size: .
cdr3_aa: CASSQVRGEVDTQYF
cdr3_nt: TGTGCCAGCAGCCAAGTGCGGGGGGAGGTAGATACGCAGTATTTT

d_call: TRBD2
v_call: TRBV7-8
j_call: TRBJ2-7
clone_size: few
cdr3_aa: CASNRAGASGTYEQYF
cdr3_nt: TGTGCCAGCAACCGAGCTGGGGCTAGCGGGACATACGAGCAGTACTTC

d_call: TRBD2
v_call: TRBV7-9
j_call: TRBJ2-5
clone_size: .
cdr3_aa: CASPPESGGETQYF
cdr3_nt: TGTGCCAGTCCTCCGGAAAGCGGGGGAGAGACCCAGTACTTC

d_call: .
v_call: TRBV4-1
j_call: TRBJ2-7
clone_size: .
cdr3_aa: CASSQGAGQSYEQYF
cdr3_nt: TGCGCCAGCAGCCAAGGGGCGGGACAGTCTTACGAGCAGTACTTC

d_call: TRBD2
v_call: TRBV5-1
j_call: TRBJ2-2
clone_size: once
cdr3_aa: CASSFPGLELAGELFF
cdr3_nt: TGCGCCAGCAGCTTCCCCGGACTAGAGTTAGCCGGGGAGCTGTTTTTT

d_call: .
v_call: TRBV11-3
j_call: TRBJ2-3
clone_size: once
cdr3_aa: CASSLTVSTDTQYF
cdr3_nt: TGTGCCAGCAGCTTAACGGTTAGCACAGATACGCAGTATTTT

d_call: .
v_call: TRBV19
j_call: TRBJ1-1
clone_size: .
cdr3_aa: CASKTGVLGTEAFF
cdr3_nt: TGTGCCAGTAAGACGGGGGTCTTGGGCACTGAAGCTTTCTTT

d_call: .
v_call: TRBV5-6
j_call: TRBJ2-2
clone_size: .
cdr3_aa: CASSLGQGTGELFF
cdr3_nt: TGTGCCAGCAGCTTGGGTCAGGGAACCGGGGAGCTGTTTTTT

d_call: TRBD1
v_call: TRBV5-1
j_call: TRBJ1-2
clone_size: .
cdr3_aa: CASSLEQGRDGYTF
cdr3_nt: TGCGCCAGCAGCTTGGAACAGGGGAGAGATGGCTACACCTTC

d_call: .
v_call: TRBV3-1/TRBV3-2
j_call: TRBJ2-2
clone_size: few
cdr3_aa: CASSRWGQPNTGELFF
cdr3_nt: TGTGCCAGCAGCCGCTGGGGACAACCTAACACCGGGGAGCTGTTTTTT

d_call: .
v_call: TRBV18
j_call: TRBJ1-5
clone_size: .
cdr3_aa: CASSQADSNQPQHF
cdr3_nt: TGTGCCAGCTCACAGGCGGATAGCAATCAGCCCCAGCATTTT

d_call: .
v_call: TRBV7-2
j_call: TRBJ1-2
clone_size: .
cdr3_aa: CASSLSHYGYTF
cdr3_nt: TGTGCCAGCAGCTTAAGCCACTATGGCTACACCTTC

d_call: .
v_call: TRBV7-3
j_call: TRBJ2-7
clone_size: .
cdr3_aa: CASSLGPTTVEQYF
cdr3_nt: TGTGCCAGCAGCTTAGGGCCCACGACGGTCGAGCAGTACTTC

d_call: .
v_call: TRBV7-2
j_call: TRBJ2-7
clone_size: .
cdr3_aa: CASSLVASASYEQYF
cdr3_nt: TGTGCCAGCAGCTTAGTGGCTAGCGCCTCCTACGAGCAGTACTTC

d_call: .
v_call: TRBV5-1
j_call: TRBJ2-1
clone_size: .
cdr3_aa: CASSLADTAWTHEQFF
cdr3_nt: TGCGCCAGCAGCTTGGCTGACACCGCTTGGACACATGAGCAGTTCTTC

d_call: TRBD2
v_call: TRBV5-4
j_call: TRBJ2-3
clone_size: .
cdr3_aa: CASSLPRASGGFTDTQYF
cdr3_nt: TGTGCCAGCAGCCTCCCGAGGGCTAGCGGGGGCTTCACAGATACGCAGTATTTT

d_call: .
v_call: TRBV18
j_call: TRBJ2-7
clone_size: .
cdr3_aa: CASSLSSYEQYF
cdr3_nt: TGTGCCAGCTCACTGAGCTCCTACGAGCAGTACTTC

d_call: .
v_call: TRBV2
j_call: TRBJ1-6
clone_size: once
cdr3_aa: CASSEGRANSPLHF
cdr3_nt: TGTGCCAGCAGCGAGGGTAGAGCTAATTCACCCCTCCACTTT

d_call: TRBD1
v_call: TRBV2
j_call: TRBJ1-4
clone_size: .
cdr3_aa: CASGQGWEKLFF
cdr3_nt: TGTGCCAGCGGACAGGGGTGGGAAAAACTGTTTTTT

d_call: TRBD1
v_call: TRBV5-1
j_call: TRBJ1-6
clone_size: .
cdr3_aa: CASSFSGGPLHF
cdr3_nt: TGCGCCAGCAGCTTTTCAGGGGGGCCCCTCCACTTT

d_call: .
v_call: TRBV5-6
j_call: TRBJ1-5
clone_size: once
cdr3_aa: CASSLYGGAGNQPQHF
cdr3_nt: TGTGCCAGCAGCTTATACGGGGGAGCTGGCAATCAGCCCCAGCATTTT

d_call: .
v_call: TRBV5-4
j_call: TRBJ2-5
clone_size: .
cdr3_aa: CASSLVSGKETQYF
cdr3_nt: TGTGCCAGCAGCTTGGTCTCAGGAAAAGAGACCCAGTACTTC

d_call: .
v_call: TRBV18
j_call: TRBJ1-6
clone_size: .
cdr3_aa: CASSPSDGGENSPLHF
cdr3_nt: TGTGCCAGCTCACCATCAGATGGCGGGGAAAATTCACCCCTCCACTTT

d_call: TRBD2
v_call: TRBV18
j_call: TRBJ2-7
clone_size: .
cdr3_aa: CASSPKGAGGTGEQYF
cdr3_nt: TGTGCCAGCTCACCAAAGGGAGCGGGGGGTACGGGAGAGCAGTACTTC

d_call: TRBD1
v_call: TRBV2
j_call: TRBJ1-4
clone_size: .
cdr3_aa: CASSGAGGGEKLFF
cdr3_nt: TGTGCCAGCAGTGGGGCAGGGGGAGGTGAAAAACTGTTTTTT

d_call: TRBD1
v_call: TRBV7-2
j_call: TRBJ2-7
clone_size: .
cdr3_aa: CASSLVGQGTYEQYF
cdr3_nt: TGTGCCAGCAGCTTAGTGGGACAGGGCACCTACGAGCAGTACTTC

d_call: .
v_call: TRBV2
j_call: TRBJ1-5
clone_size: .
cdr3_aa: CASSGLGGNQPQHF
cdr3_nt: TGTGCCAGCAGTGGGTTGGGGGGGAATCAGCCCCAGCATTTT

d_call: .
v_call: TRBV2
j_call: TRBJ1-6
clone_size: .
cdr3_aa: CASSYSQEYNSPLHF
cdr3_nt: TGTGCCAGCAGCTACTCGCAGGAATATAATTCACCCCTCCACTTT

d_call: TRBD1
v_call: TRBV4-3
j_call: TRBJ1-1
clone_size: .
cdr3_aa: CASSLQGGDEAFF
cdr3_nt: TGCGCCAGCAGCCTCCAGGGGGGAGATGAAGCTTTCTTT

d_call: .
v_call: TRBV27
j_call: TRBJ1-2
clone_size: few
cdr3_aa: CASTPGGVYGYTF
cdr3_nt: TGTGCCAGCACCCCGGGAGGCGTCTATGGCTACACCTTC

d_call: TRBD1
v_call: TRBV18
j_call: TRBJ2-7
clone_size: few
cdr3_aa: CASSLTGARAYEQYF
cdr3_nt: TGTGCCAGCTCACTAACAGGGGCCAGGGCCTACGAGCAGTACTTC

d_call: TRBD2
v_call: TRBV13
j_call: TRBJ2-5
clone_size: .
cdr3_aa: CASSLGLAGAQYF
cdr3_nt: TGTGCCAGCAGCTTGGGACTAGCGGGGGCCCAGTACTTC

d_call: .
v_call: TRBV4-3
j_call: TRBJ1-6
clone_size: .
cdr3_aa: CASSRSRGVPLHF
cdr3_nt: TGCGCCAGCAGCCGAAGTCGGGGGGTACCCCTCCACTTT

d_call: .
v_call: TRBV5-1
j_call: TRBJ2-7
clone_size: few
cdr3_aa: CASSDPQGTHEQYF
cdr3_nt: TGCGCCAGCAGCGACCCCCAGGGTACGCACGAGCAGTACTTC

d_call: TRBD2
v_call: TRBV5-1
j_call: TRBJ2-3
clone_size: .
cdr3_aa: CASSLRASGDTDTQYF
cdr3_nt: TGCGCCAGCAGCTTGCGGGCTAGCGGGGACACAGATACGCAGTATTTT

d_call: .
v_call: TRBV19
j_call: TRBJ1-2
clone_size: .
cdr3_aa: CASSTRDTLMGYTF
cdr3_nt: TGTGCCAGTAGTACCCGGGACACACTGATGGGCTACACCTTC

d_call: .
v_call: TRBV5-1
j_call: TRBJ1-1
clone_size: .
cdr3_aa: CASSWGNRGAEAFF
cdr3_nt: TGCGCCAGCAGCTGGGGCAATAGGGGCGCTGAAGCTTTCTTT

d_call: TRBD1
v_call: TRBV11-2
j_call: TRBJ2-1
clone_size: .
cdr3_aa: CASSSTGGAAYEQFF
cdr3_nt: TGTGCCAGCAGCTCAACAGGGGGCGCAGCGTATGAGCAGTTCTTC

d_call: TRBD1
v_call: TRBV6-6
j_call: TRBJ2-2
clone_size: .
cdr3_aa: CASSMGTGNTGELFF
cdr3_nt: TGTGCCAGCAGTATGGGGACAGGGAACACCGGGGAGCTGTTTTTT

d_call: TRBD2
v_call: TRBV14
j_call: TRBJ2-3
clone_size: .
cdr3_aa: CASSQARLADRTDTQYF
cdr3_nt: TGTGCCAGCAGCCAAGCCAGGCTAGCGGACCGCACAGATACGCAGTATTTT

d_call: .
v_call: TRBV9
j_call: TRBJ2-2
clone_size: .
cdr3_aa: CASSLNTGELFF
cdr3_nt: TGTGCCAGCAGCCTCAACACCGGGGAGCTGTTTTTT

d_call: .
v_call: TRBV6-5
j_call: TRBJ1-4
clone_size: .
cdr3_aa: CASSYGGALGEKLFF
cdr3_nt: TGTGCCAGCAGTTACGGGGGGGCGCTGGGTGAAAAACTGTTTTTT

d_call: .
v_call: TRBV19
j_call: TRBJ1-3
clone_size: .
cdr3_aa: CASSVQISGNTIYF
cdr3_nt: TGTGCCAGTAGTGTCCAGATCTCTGGAAACACCATATATTTT

d_call: .
v_call: TRBV28
j_call: TRBJ1-4
clone_size: .
cdr3_aa: CASSLTTFEGTNEKLFF
cdr3_nt: TGTGCCAGCAGTTTAACAACTTTTGAGGGAACTAATGAAAAACTGTTTTTT

d_call: .
v_call: TRBV3-1/TRBV3-2
j_call: TRBJ2-1
clone_size: .
cdr3_aa: CASSRAGGLNEQFF
cdr3_nt: TGTGCCAGCAGCCGGGCAGGGGGGTTAAATGAGCAGTTCTTC

d_call: TRBD2
v_call: TRBV6-6
j_call: TRBJ2-1
clone_size: .
cdr3_aa: CASILSGDPSYNEQFF
cdr3_nt: TGTGCCAGCATACTCAGCGGGGACCCTTCCTACAATGAGCAGTTCTTC